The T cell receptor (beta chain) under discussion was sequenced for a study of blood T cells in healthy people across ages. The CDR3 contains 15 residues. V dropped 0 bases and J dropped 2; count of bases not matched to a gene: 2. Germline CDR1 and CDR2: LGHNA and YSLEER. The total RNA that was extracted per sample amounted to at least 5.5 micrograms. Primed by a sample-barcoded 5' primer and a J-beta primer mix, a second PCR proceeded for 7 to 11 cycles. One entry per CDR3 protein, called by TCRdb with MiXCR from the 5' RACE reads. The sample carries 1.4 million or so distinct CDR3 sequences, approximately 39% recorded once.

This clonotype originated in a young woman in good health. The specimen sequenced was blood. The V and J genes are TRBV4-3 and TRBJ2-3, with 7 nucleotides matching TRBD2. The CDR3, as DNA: TGCGCCAGCAGCCAAGAGCGGGAGTTCACAGATACGCAGTATTTT. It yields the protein CASSQEREFTDTQYF.